A single sample is the source of the 21 T cell receptor beta chains below, sequenced in a study of blood T cell repertoires in COVID-19. The data were produced by immunoSEQ multiplex PCR, yet TCRdb's version contains in-frame clones alone and is incomplete. This table holds roughly 34,000 clones, roughly 75% found once. Material for sequencing was peripheral blood. These receptors were obtained from a man older than 75 with active or convalescent COVID-19.

This sequence joins TRBV10-2 and TRBJ2-7; 12 nucleotides line up with TRBD2. Germline V gene lookup returns CDR1 WSHSY and CDR2 SAAADI. J lost 5 bases, V lost 6 bases, and 5 bases had no gene match. The CDR3 runs to 14 residues. This CDR3 is CASRPTSGSHEQYF. CDR3 nucleotides: TGCGCCAGCAGGCCGACTAGCGGGAGCCACGAGCAGTACTTC.

The genes are TRBV6-1 and TRBJ1-5; TRBD1 might be the D (5 bases). The V gene lost 3 bases and the J gene lost 0 bases, with 21 bases spanning the gap. The germline gives CDR1 MNHNS, CDR2 SASEGT. This CDR3 region has 19 residues. This chain's CDR3 is CASSDRGVIGFYSNQPQHF. CDR3 DNA: TGTGCCAGCAGTGATCGGGGGGTAATTGGTTTTTATAGCAATCAGCCCCAGCATTTT.

V and J are TRBV6-5 and TRBJ1-2; 9 nucleotides match TRBD1. The CDR3 has 13 residues. Germline V lookup: CDR1 MNHEY, CDR2 SVGAGI. V was pared by 5 bases and J by 7 bases, with 5 bases of the junction left unmatched. Here the CDR3 reads CASSRDRASGYTF. For the CDR3, the DNA is TGTGCCAGCAGTCGGGACAGGGCTTCTGGCTACACCTTC.

The chain carries TRBV4-2 and TRBJ2-2, with TRBD1 identical over 8 bases. CDR3 size: 15 residues. V shed 4 bases, J shed 7 bases, and the junction held 8 bases outside the gene matches. CDR1 LGHNA and CDR2 YNFKEQ come from the germline V gene. CDR3 residues: CASSPGRGPFGELFF. The CDR3 bases are TGTGCCAGCAGCCCCGGCAGGGGGCCATTCGGGGAGCTGTTTTTT.

The J gene is TRBJ2-2, the V gene TRBV6-5; 7 nucleotides match TRBD1. J gave up 6 bases and V 5 bases, and 6 bases lay outside the gene matches. This CDR3 has 14 amino acids. Germline V gives CDR1 MNHEY, CDR2 SVGAGI. The DNA of the CDR3 is TGTGCCAGCAGTCCGACAGGGTGGGCCGGGGAGCTGTTTTTT. Translating it yields CASSPTGWAGELFF.

The chain recombines TRBV7-8 with TRBJ2-7, with 13 bases aligning to TRBD2. Germline CDR1 is SGHVS and CDR2 is FQNEAQ. This CDR3 is built from 15 residues. The V segment lost 5 bases and the J segment 4 bases; nucleotides outside the gene matches: 5. This CDR3 is CASSPRTSGSYEQYF. In DNA, the CDR3 is TGTGCCAGCAGCCCACGGACTAGCGGGAGTTACGAGCAGTACTTC.

The V gene is TRBV28, the J gene TRBJ1-1; TRBD1 is a possible D gene (5 bases). Germline CDR1 and CDR2: MDHEN and SYDVKM. The V end was cut by 6 bases, the J end by 4 bases, with 12 bases between. CDR3 length equals 13 residues. The CDR3 sequence: CASSRYQGTEAFF. CDR3 DNA sequence: TGTGCCAGCAGCCGCTACCAGGGCACTGAAGCTTTCTTT.

The V and J genes are TRBV27 and TRBJ2-7; 10 positions agree with TRBD1. In germline, CDR1 is MNHEY, CDR2 SMNVEV (reference sequence). CDR3 length: 14 residues. V was clipped by 3 bases and J by 3 bases; unmatched bases: 2. CDR3 amino acids: CASSFGTGVYEQYF. The CDR3, as DNA: TGTGCCAGCAGTTTCGGGACAGGGGTCTACGAGCAGTACTTC.

The rearrangement links TRBV19 to TRBJ2-6; 7 positions match TRBD2. The CDR3 is made up of 16 amino acids. CDR1 is LNHDA, CDR2 SQIVND, per germline (reference sequence). V was pared by 7 bases and J by 1 base, with 7 bases of the junction left unmatched. This CDR3 is CASMGGSNSGANVLTF. Written as DNA, the CDR3 is TGTGCCAGTATGGGCGGGAGTAATTCTGGGGCCAACGTCCTGACTTTC.

This chain connects TRBV29-1 to TRBJ2-3, with 8 bases matching TRBD2. The germline V gene has CDR1 SQVTM and CDR2 ANQGSEA. With 3 bases clipped from V and 1 base from J, the junction kept 3 bases outside the gene matches. The CDR3 runs 14 residues. The CDR3 DNA sequence: TGCAGCGTTGATGGACTAGCAGGCACAGATACGCAGTATTTT. This translates into CSVDGLAGTDTQYF.

The rearrangement links TRBV5-1 to TRBJ2-5; 7 bases map to TRBD2. The V gene's germline CDR1 is SGHRS and CDR2 YFSETQ. There are 15 residues in the CDR3. V was pared by 2 bases and J by 4 bases, with 8 bases of the junction left unmatched. The CDR3 is CASSLTPAGVETQYF. The DNA for the CDR3 is TGCGCCAGCAGCTTAACCCCCGCGGGGGTAGAGACCCAGTACTTC.

The chain joins TRBV19 to TRBJ2-1; 10 bases are a match to TRBD2. The CDR3 extends over 15 amino acids. Per germline, CDR1 LNHDA and CDR2 SQIVND (reference sequence). With 6 bases clipped from V and 7 bases from J, the junction kept 9 bases outside the gene matches. The CDR3, as DNA: TGTGCCAGTAGGGAGCGGGGGGGCAGAGGGAATGAGCAGTTCTTC. Translated: CASRERGGRGNEQFF.

The chain joins TRBV7-9 to TRBJ2-2, with D tentatively TRBD1 (6 bases). This CDR3 spans 13 amino acids. Trimming took 6 bases from V and 6 from J, leaving 11 bases between them. Germline V gene data show CDR1 as SEHNR and CDR2 as FQNEAQ (reference sequence). The CDR3 sequence is CASRGAYAGELFF. The DNA of the CDR3 is TGTGCCAGCAGGGGGGCTTACGCCGGGGAGCTGTTTTTT.

The CDR3 DNA follows: TGTGCCAGCAGTTTTGCGGGGAATGAGCAGTTCTTC. Translating gives CASSFAGNEQFF. The chain joins TRBV12-3 or TRBV12-4 to TRBJ2-1; perhaps TRBD2 as D (6 bases). Deletions cut 3 bases from V and 7 bases from J, with 7 bases between. The length of the CDR3 is 12 residues.

The V gene is TRBV18, the J gene TRBJ1-2; no firm D call. CDR1 and CDR2 (germline): KGHSH, LQKENI. The CDR3 is 16 residues long. The V gene lost 3 bases and the J gene lost 5 bases, with 19 bases spanning the gap. The CDR3 sequence is CASSPATPSGSYGYTF. Written as DNA, the CDR3 is TGTGCCAGCTCACCTGCCACACCTTCAGGATCATATGGCTACACCTTC.

This chain connects TRBV11-2 to TRBJ2-7; maybe TRBD1 (5 bases). The CDR3 is made up of 14 amino acids. CDR1 and CDR2 (germline): SGHAT, FQNNGV. V was shortened by 3 bases and J by 6 bases, with 15 bases between the two germline ends. DNA for the CDR3: TGTGCCAGCAGCTTCTTCAGGACAAGCCCCGAGCAGTACTTC. Its translation is CASSFFRTSPEQYF.

V gene TRBV29-1 combines with J gene TRBJ1-2; TRBD1 matches 7 bases. V shed 5 bases, J shed 8 bases, and the junction held 8 bases outside the gene matches. Germline V gene lookup returns CDR1 SQVTM and CDR2 ANQGSEA. This CDR3 has 12 residues. CDR3 sequence reads: CSVIVGGFGYTF. The CDR3 bases are TGCAGCGTTATTGTAGGGGGCTTCGGCTACACCTTC.

This chain uses TRBV7-2 with TRBJ2-1; 10 bases fit TRBD2. CDR3 length equals 13 residues. Losses at the gene ends were 4 bases for V and 9 bases for J; bases not matched to a gene: 3. From germline, CDR1 is SGHTA and CDR2 FQGNSA. This chain's CDR3 is CASSSGLASEQFF. The DNA of the CDR3 is TGTGCCAGCAGCTCGGGACTAGCGAGTGAGCAGTTCTTC. The whole variable domain, remainder taken from reference TRBV7-2 and TRBJ2-1, is GAGVSQSPSNKVTEKGKDVELRCDPISGHTALYWYRQSLGQGLEFLIYFQGNSAPDKSGLPSDRFSAERTGGSVSTLTIQRTQQEDSAVYLCASSSGLASEQFFGPGTRLTVL.

In its sample, this clone was seen once. The chain has TRBV14 and TRBJ2-1; 7 bases are a match to TRBD2. The CDR3 is 12 residues long. CDR1 and CDR2 from the germline V gene are SGHDN and FVKESK. Trimming at V came to 3 bases and at J to 12 bases, leaving 5 bases not matched to a gene. The CDR3 DNA is TGTGCCAGCAGCCAGGTAGCGGGCCCGCAGTTCTTC. This encodes CASSQVAGPQFF.

This clone has a single count. The CDR3 bases are TGTGCCAGCAGCTATGACACGAACACCGGGGAGCTGTTTTTT. Its protein product is CASSYDTNTGELFF. The chain carries TRBV9 and TRBJ2-2; D unclear. Germline V gives CDR1 SGDLS, CDR2 YYNGEE. The CDR3 covers 14 residues. The V gene lost 4 bases and the J gene lost 0 bases, with 7 bases spanning the gap.

The chain has TRBV5-4 and TRBJ2-2; D might be TRBD2 (7 bases). CDR3 size: 18 residues. Germline assignment: CDR1 SGHNT and CDR2 YYREEE (reference sequence). V was cut by 5 bases and J by 2 bases, with 22 bases left in between. The CDR3 sequence is CASRPGTIRGLNTGELFF. The CDR3 bases are TGTGCCAGCAGGCCCGGGACTATCAGGGGCCTTAACACCGGGGAGCTGTTTTTT.